The T cell receptor (beta chain) described here comes from a study of vaccination and CD4 T cells after COVID-19 (dated by TCRdb to 2022 to 2024). Study-level background: SARS-CoV-2 positivity had been established in the convalescent patients by nasal swab PCR, and mild disease was recorded in roughly 10 of these patients and severe disease in one. The convalescent cohort comprised six males and four females, including two Hispanic individuals, seven Caucasians, two Asians and one multiracial person. Each participant got two doses of either the Pfizer-BioNTech BNT162b2 vaccine (n=8) or the Moderna mRNA-1273 vaccine (n=2). Post-COVID blood samples from convalescent patients were collected a median of roughly 100 days after diagnosis, with a range of about 30 to 170 days. Post-vaccine blood samples were obtained a median of around 67 days after the second vaccine dose, with a range of roughly 12 to 250 days. Overlapping spike peptide pools from SARS-CoV-2 and from the common cold coronaviruses HCoV-NL63, HCoV-OC43 and HCoV-229E were used as culture stimuli. Control cultures used a CEFX viral epitope pool as positive control, an HIV-1 Nef peptide pool as negative control, or no peptide. In around 9 COVID-19 convalescent patients and a handful of infection-naive healthy vaccine recipients, researchers compared the spike-specific CD4+ TCR repertoire from before mRNA vaccination with the repertoire from after.

A word on this clonotype: Its binding antigen is unknown. No much larger clone exists at a distance of one base, and base qualities are not known.

The library was obtained by PCR. DNA from cultured CD4+ T cells underwent TCR sequencing with the Oncomine TCR Beta short-read assay at the Johns Hopkins FTIC core. The QIAamp micro DNA kit was used to extract genomic DNA from the cultured CD4+ T cells. Oncomine TCR Beta libraries made from cultured CD4+ T cells were pooled using unique dual indexes and sequenced on an Illumina iSeq 100. The study's own analysis went as follows. Non-productive sequences were removed, and CDR3s not starting with C, not ending with F or W, or shorter than 7 amino acids were discarded. Antigen-specific clonotypes were identified using the MANAFEST web application through comparison of peptide-stimulated wells with reference and other culture wells. An FDR below 0.05, an odds ratio above 5, and a productive frequency above 0.1% in at least two of three replicate wells were required for clones to be considered positive. A clonotype counted as cross-reactive if it showed significant expansion both in the SARS-CoV-2 spike wells and in at least one common cold coronavirus spike condition. Levenshtein distances (stringdist) and unrooted phylogenetic trees (ape) in R version 3.6.1 were used to assess CDR3 homology. TCRdb trimmed public reads at Q25 via fastp, called clones via MiXCR and kept in-frame beta chains. Duplicate CDR3 protein sequences are folded into a single record with the most common DNA and genes. None of the V and J calls come from the authors' own analysis; TCRdb made them. In all, the sample holds approximately 11,000 distinct CDR3 sequences, and 40% to 45% of those were seen once. Clones ranked in the top ten supply approximately 7.6% of the sample.

The label giving this sample's treatment or condition can be read as: approximately nine-day PBMC culture with coronavirus spike peptide pools or control peptides (ViraFEST assay). The ViraFEST assay was used in the study, in which antigen-specific T cells were expanded with peptide pools and expanded clonotypes were subsequently identified by TCR sequencing. The convalescent patients' positive SARS-CoV-2 PCR tests fell between March and December 2020, which was before the Alpha, Beta and Delta variants emerged in the United States. Each well held approximately 2 million PBMCs cultured in IMDM containing roughly 5.5% human AB serum and around 9.2 IU/ml IL-2, with 10 ug/ml peptide pools added. On days 3 and 7, half of the culture medium was replaced with fresh IL-2-containing medium. CD4+ T cells were isolated after roughly eleven days of culture through negative selection using the EasySep CD4+ T cell isolation kit. Ficoll-Paque Plus gradient centrifugation was used to isolate PBMCs from whole blood, and the isolated PBMCs were then either used fresh or cryopreserved at -140C. Triplicate wells were generally used for each culture condition.

The research as a whole found: Of the vaccine-specific clones found in convalescent patients, nearly all (304 of 307) were mono-reactive for SARS-CoV-2 spike instead of being cross-reactive with common cold coronaviruses. Among the post-vaccine SARS-CoV-2-reactive clones in convalescent patients, a median around 86% showed up only after vaccination, which suggests vaccine-specific priming. An increase in the median number of SARS-CoV-2-reactive clonotypes from 20 to 25 after infection to some 40 after vaccination was observed, but the change was not found to be significant. The number of convalescent patients in the study was relatively small, and the study did not examine early timepoints following natural infection.

Sequenced: CD4+ T cells from blood, cultured in vitro. The clonotype was recovered from a human donor who had recovered from COVID-19.

The encoded CDR3 is CASSMGIRFFYGYTF. The sequence in DNA is TGTGCCAGTAGTATGGGAATCAGGTTCTTCTATGGCTACACCTTC. The sequence joins TRBV19 to TRBJ1-2; no confident D gene assignment can be made. The CDR3 runs 15 residues from the cysteine to the phenylalanine. Just CDR3 DNA is preserved here, 45 bases in frame from base 1. CDR1 and CDR2, per the germline V gene (reference sequence), are LNHDA and SQIVND. The V and J ends are trimmed by 3 bases and 4 bases, leaving 15 bases between them.